The 4 T cell receptor beta chains below all came from one sample that was sequenced in a study of cytomegalovirus exposure and HLA in healthy donors. Primers included in the PCR were 60 Vbeta and 13 Jbeta primers. Repertoires were generated with immunoSEQ multiplex PCR, while TCRdb's copy carries only in-frame clones and drops some. The repertoire has 220,000 or so clones, about 77% of them found once; the top ten carry less than 2%. The specimen was PBMCs. The receptors derive from a woman under 40 in good health and CMV-seronegative.

V is TRBV6-6 and J is TRBJ2-2; 8 bases are a match to TRBD2. The germline CDR1 and CDR2 sequences are MNHNY and SVGAGI (reference sequence). The V segment lost 7 bases and the J segment 6 bases; nucleotides outside the gene matches: 4. This CDR3 has 13 residues. For the CDR3, the DNA is TGTGCCAGCACCACGGGGGGGGCCGGGGAGCTGTTTTTT. Its protein is CASTTGGAGELFF.

V gene TRBV7-3 combines with J gene TRBJ2-3; 10 bases are shared with TRBD1. V shed 5 bases, J shed 8 bases, and the junction held 7 bases outside the gene matches. CDR1 and CDR2 from the germline V gene are SGHTA and FQGTGA. This CDR3 spans 14 amino acids. CDR3 nucleotide sequence: TGTGCCAGCAGCCCTCGACAGGGGGCACTTACGCAGTATTTT. It encodes CASSPRQGALTQYF.

In this sample, this clone turned up a few times. V and J are TRBV6-5 and TRBJ1-2; no clear D gene. Germline CDR1 reads MNHEY; CDR2 reads SVGAGI. V was shortened by 3 bases and J by 4 bases, with 9 bases between the two germline ends. The CDR3 has 13 residues. The chain's CDR3 is CASSYLRTYGYTF. The DNA of the CDR3 is TGTGCCAGCAGTTATTTGCGAACCTATGGCTACACCTTC.

As to this clone: Other DNA sequences in this sample translate to the same CDR3. V gene TRBV9 combines with J gene TRBJ1-3; the D gene is possibly TRBD1 (6 bases). Germline V lookup: CDR1 SGDLS, CDR2 YYNGEE. Trimming removed 2 bases at V and 2 bases at J, with 20 bases between. The length of the CDR3 is 18 residues. CDR3 amino acids: CASSVHRGGEGAGNTIYF. In DNA form, the CDR3 reads TGTGCCAGCAGCGTGCATAGAGGGGGTGAAGGGGCTGGAAACACCATATATTTT. Full variable domain (missing parts from reference TRBV9 and TRBJ1-3): DSGVTQTPKHLITATGQRVTLRCSPRSGDLSVYWYQQSLDQGLQFLIQYYNGEERAKGNILERFSAQQFPDLHSELNLSSLELGDSALYFCASSVHRGGEGAGNTIYFGEGSWLTVV.